This entry features one TCR beta chain sequence. What this receptor recognizes is not known. The record has no base qualities; no much larger clone is one base away. The immunoSEQ Assay, a bias-controlled multiplex PCR, was used to amplify TCRbeta CDR3 regions from genomic DNA. The published analysis was carried out like this. Within the assay, amplification of reference gene primers was used to estimate how many nucleated cells each sample contained. Sequence reads were collapsed and filtered to measure the absolute abundance of every unique TCRbeta CDR3 rearrangement. For each sample, productive Simpson clonality was calculated as the square root of Simpson's diversity index across productive rearrangements. Sourced from immuneACCESS, this table was stored by TCRdb with only in-frame sequences that have V and J called. A share of the clones is absent; for the studies checked, an unresolved V gene accounts for under half, and the remainder has no known explanation. The V and J calls and clone size were taken over from that table, and D and trimming were inferred from the DNA. Present in this sample are about 300,000 clones, 75% to 90% of which were seen just once. The ten biggest clones cover approximately 2% of the sample.

This sample was included in a study of blood T cell repertoires in COVID-19 (dated by TCRdb to 2020 to 2021). Concerning the study at large: The collaborator samples originated in the United States, Italy and Spain and spanned the acute and convalescent phases of COVID-19. Nearly every sample came with metadata listing a de-identified subject ID, COVID-19 status, age in years and sex. Where available, HLA class I and class II types were obtained from metadata supplied by the sample provider rather than from assay-based typing. Samples were obtained from the ongoing ImmuneRACE study (first 160 participants) and from some 1,300 subjects provided by 6 global collaborators. The repertoires were released in a freely available public database intended as a resource for research on the immune response to SARS-CoV-2. Deeply sampled blood TCRbeta repertoires from subjects exposed to, actively infected with, or recovered from COVID-19 were included in the dataset. The material from the prospective study consisted of cDNA or gDNA derived from T cells, B-cell-depleted T cells, or PBMCs. On the study overall, not on this receptor specifically: How much clinical and demographic metadata was included differed by source and by participant, and the metadata was provided uncurated.

Collaborating institutions collected whole blood in K2EDTA tubes following their own protocols. Collaborator samples were shipped for TCRbeta analysis as frozen whole blood, isolated PBMCs, or DNA extracted from either sample type. The receptor was derived from a man aged 18-30 years with active or convalescent COVID-19. Specimen: peripheral blood.

Here the CDR3 is given as CASSAGQGTYEQYF. The DNA sequence is as follows: TGCGCCAGCAGCGCGGGACAGGGGACCTACGAGCAGTACTTC. Here the chain combines TRBV5-1 and TRBJ2-7, with 10 bases in between that match TRBD1. The germline V gene yields SGHRS for CDR1 and YFSETQ for CDR2. From cysteine to phenylalanine, the CDR3 is 14 amino acids long. Left in the record is the CDR3 DNA by itself, 42 bases read in frame from the first base. For this chain, trimming is 4 bases at the V end and 2 bases at the J end, and the number of junction bases without a gene match is 3.